Presented here are 27 T cell receptor beta chains from one specimen sequenced in a study of human T cells and chemical hapten exposure. From the RACE reads, TCRdb called clonotypes with MiXCR, one entry per CDR3 protein. The sample records under 85,000 distinct CDR3 sequences, about 9.3% being singletons. The time point: patch test 2, 6 weeks after DPC sensitization. The treatment here: therapeutic diphenylcyclopropenone sensitization with weekly scalp DPC. This sample comprised whole blood, obtained in connection with sensitization to the hapten diphenylcyclopropenone (DPC). The receptors shown here come from a woman aged 50 to 60 with alopecia areata. Some clones in this sample may be carry-over from other donors' samples.

The V call is TRBV10-3, the J call TRBJ2-3, with D unclear. The CDR3 sequence is 11 residues long. Trimming removed 8 bases from V and 2 bases from J, with 5 bases in between. Germline loops: CDR1 ENHRY, CDR2 SYGVKD. The CDR3 reads CAIGVTDTQYF. CDR3 DNA: TGTGCCATCGGAGTCACAGATACGCAGTATTTT.

This clonotype showed up many times. CDR3: CASSYGAVAGRYEQYF. CDR3 nucleotides: TGTGCCAGCAGTTACGGTGCGGTAGCGGGGCGCTACGAGCAGTACTTC. V is TRBV6-5 and J is TRBJ2-7, with TRBD2 matching 8 bases. CDR1 MNHEY and CDR2 SVGAGI come from the germline V gene. This CDR3 is 16 amino acids long. J lost 3 bases, V lost 2 bases, and 9 bases had no gene match.

This clonotype was counted a few times. The genes are TRBV5-1 and TRBJ1-6, with D possibly TRBD1 on 6 matching bases. Trimming stripped 7 bases from V and 0 bases from J, with 11 bases between. The CDR3 covers 15 residues. Germline V lookup: CDR1 SGHRS, CDR2 YFSETQ. The CDR3 protein is CASQPDSSYNSPLHF. For the CDR3, the DNA is TGCGCCAGCCAGCCGGACAGCTCCTATAATTCACCCCTCCACTTT.

The V call is TRBV11-2, the J call TRBJ2-4; D might be TRBD1 (5 bases). V was cut by 4 bases and J by 9 bases, with 16 bases left in between. There are 14 residues in the CDR3. Looked up from germline, CDR1 is SGHAT and CDR2 is FQNNGV. CDR3: CASSSTRERGIQYF. The CDR3 DNA follows: TGTGCCAGCAGCTCTACCAGGGAAAGGGGCATTCAGTACTTC. The whole variable domain, filled in from reference TRBV11-2 and TRBJ2-4, reads EAGVAQSPRYKIIEKRQSVAFWCNPISGHATLYWYQQILGQGPKLLIQFQNNGVVDDSQLPKDRFSAERLKGVDSTLKIQPAKLEDSAVYLCASSSTRERGIQYFGAGTRLSVL.

The sample holds many counts of this clonotype. The V and J genes are TRBV7-6 and TRBJ1-1; unclear D gene. This CDR3 has 15 amino acids. Trimming cost V 5 bases and J 0 bases, with 13 bases left between them. The germline gives CDR1 SGHVS, CDR2 FNYEAQ. The CDR3 DNA is TGTGCCAGCAGCCGGACGGCGGGGATGAACACTGAAGCTTTCTTT. Amino acids: CASSRTAGMNTEAFF.

The rearrangement links TRBV5-1 to TRBJ2-5; 9 bases are shared with TRBD2. CDR1 SGHRS and CDR2 YFSETQ come from the germline V gene. The CDR3 runs 15 residues. Trimming removed 4 bases from V and 6 bases from J; junction bases left unmatched: 10. CDR3 DNA: TGCGCCAGCAGCCCCGAGCCGGGACTAGCAAAGACCCAGTACTTC. This encodes CASSPEPGLAKTQYF. The full variable domain, with the rest looked up from reference TRBV5-1 and TRBJ2-5, is KAGVTQTPRYLIKTRGQQVTLSCSPISGHRSVSWYQQTPGQGLQFLFEYFSETQRNKGNFPGRFSGRQFSNSRSEMNVSTLELGDSALYLCASSPEPGLAKTQYFGPGTRLLVL.

This clonotype came up many times. The chain joins TRBV19 to TRBJ2-1, with D hard to call. The CDR3 length is 11 residues. Germline V CDR1 and CDR2: LNHDA, SQIVND (reference sequence). Trimming cost V 2 bases and J 4 bases, with 0 bases left between them. The CDR3 region is CASSIYNEQFF. The CDR3 region has the DNA TGTGCCAGTAGTATATACAATGAGCAGTTCTTC.

This clonotype has only a few counts. CDR3 amino acids: CASSYRQRNSNQPQHF. The CDR3 coding sequence is TGTGCCAGCAGTTACAGGCAGAGAAATAGCAATCAGCCCCAGCATTTT. The rearrangement links TRBV6-5 to TRBJ1-5, with unresolved D. Germline V gene sequence: CDR1 MNHEY, CDR2 SVGAGI. The V and J ends lost 2 bases and 0 bases respectively, with 11 bases between them. The CDR3 runs to 16 residues.

This clonotype was detected ten times or more. The CDR3: CAISAVARSGTDTQYF. Written as DNA, the CDR3 is TGTGCCATCAGCGCTGTAGCAAGATCTGGCACAGATACGCAGTATTTT. The chain couples TRBV10-3 to TRBJ2-3; D ambiguous. There are 16 residues in the CDR3. Germline-derived CDR1 and CDR2 are ENHRY and SYGVKD. V lost 6 bases and J lost 1, with 17 bases in between.

This clonotype occurred many times. V gene TRBV25-1 combines with J gene TRBJ1-2; tentative D call: TRBD1 (6 bases). Deletions cut 0 bases from V and 4 bases from J, with 9 bases between. This CDR3 contains 14 residues. Per the germline V gene, CDR1 is MGHDK and CDR2 is SYGVNS. The CDR3 reads CASSEYDRSYGYTF. Here the CDR3 DNA reads TGTGCCAGCAGTGAATATGACAGGAGCTATGGCTACACCTTC.

This clonotype was seen repeatedly, ten times or more. The V and J genes are TRBV6-5 and TRBJ1-2; D unresolved. The CDR3 contains 15 residues. Per the germline V gene, CDR1 is MNHEY and CDR2 is SVGAGI. V was cut by 0 bases and J by 1 base, with 9 bases left in between. CDR3 amino acids: CASSYSGGSNYGYTF. CDR3 DNA sequence: TGTGCCAGCAGTTACTCTGGCGGCAGTAACTATGGCTACACCTTC.

The chain has TRBV20-1 and TRBJ1-6; perhaps TRBD1 as D (5 bases). The CDR3 is 15 amino acids. V dropped 3 bases and J dropped 9 bases, with 18 bases sitting between them. Looked up from germline, CDR1 is DFQATT and CDR2 is SNEGSKA (reference sequence). CDR3 loop: CSARGGWAVASPLHF. In DNA form, the CDR3 reads TGCAGTGCTAGGGGGGGTTGGGCAGTCGCTTCACCCCTCCACTTT.

This chain links TRBV2 with TRBJ1-5; D unresolved. Germline CDR1 is SNHLY and CDR2 is FYNNEI. V gave up 4 bases and J gave up 6 bases, with 13 bases separating them. CDR3 length: 14 amino acids. DNA for the CDR3: TGTGCCAGCAGTGTAACCGGGCTGGGTCAGCCCCAGCATTTT. Amino acids: CASSVTGLGQPQHF.

This clonotype has more than one count but fewer than ten. The chain joins TRBV11-2 to TRBJ2-6, with TRBD1 as a possible D gene (5 bases). There are 18 residues in the CDR3. Trimming removed 0 bases from V and 0 bases from J, with 12 bases in between. Germline lookup yields CDR1 SGHAT and CDR2 FQNNGV. CDR3 DNA: TGTGCCAGCAGCTTAGATTATGGACACCACTCTGGGGCCAACGTCCTGACTTTC. As protein: CASSLDYGHHSGANVLTF.

This clonotype was recorded at least ten times. The CDR3 loop reads CSARVSNQPQHF. CDR3 DNA sequence: TGCAGTGCTAGAGTCAGTAATCAGCCCCAGCATTTT. The chain joins TRBV20-1 to TRBJ1-5, with unresolved D. Germline V lookup: CDR1 DFQATT, CDR2 SNEGSKA (reference sequence). Trimming removed 1 base from V and 4 bases from J, with 5 bases in between. There are 12 residues in the CDR3.

This clonotype has at least ten counts. The chain uses TRBV18 and TRBJ2-7; D gene unclear. Trimming stripped 2 bases from V and 5 bases from J, with 10 bases between. The CDR3 is 13 amino acids. From germline, CDR1 is KGHSH and CDR2 LQKENI. CDR3 region: CASSPSYQHEQYF. For the CDR3, the DNA is TGTGCCAGCTCACCAAGTTACCAGCACGAGCAGTACTTC.

This clonotype was recorded many times. The V and J genes are TRBV10-2 and TRBJ1-1; 10 bases map to TRBD1. Germline V gives CDR1 WSHSY, CDR2 SAAADI. The CDR3 consists of 13 residues. Trimming cost V 8 bases and J 4 bases; bases outside gene matches: 4. In DNA form, the CDR3 reads TGCGCCAGCGGGCGACAGGGGGCCACTGAAGCTTTCTTT. It codes for CASGRQGATEAFF.

The chain is built from TRBV7-9 and TRBJ2-1, with 8 bases aligning to TRBD2. This CDR3 is 16 amino acids long. V dropped 5 bases and J dropped 2; count of bases not matched to a gene: 8. The germline V gene has CDR1 SEHNR and CDR2 FQNEAQ (reference sequence). In DNA, the CDR3 is TGTGCCAGCAGCCACAAGCGGGAGCCGACCTACAATGAGCAGTTCTTC. Translating it yields CASSHKREPTYNEQFF. Filled out from reference TRBV7-9 and TRBJ2-1, the complete variable domain reads DTGVSQNPRHKITKRGQNVTFRCDPISEHNRLYWYRQTLGQGPEFLTYFQNEAQLEKSRLLSDRFSAERPKGSFSTLEIQRTEQGDSAMYLCASSHKREPTYNEQFFGPGTRLTVL.

This chain joins TRBV20-1 and TRBJ1-1, with 12 bases fitting TRBD1. This CDR3 is built from 13 residues. With V trimmed by 6 bases and J by 4 bases, 3 bases remained unmatched. Germline V CDR1 and CDR2: DFQATT, SNEGSKA (reference sequence). The CDR3 spells CSATGQGATEAFF. For the CDR3, the DNA is TGCAGTGCCACGGGACAGGGGGCCACTGAAGCTTTCTTT.

This clonotype appeared many times. The V gene is TRBV5-1, the J gene TRBJ2-1; 11 bases map to TRBD1. Trimming at V came to 0 bases and at J to 12 bases, leaving 11 bases not matched to a gene. This CDR3 has 16 residues. Per germline, CDR1 SGHRS and CDR2 YFSETQ. The CDR3 loop is CASSLGITGTGGLQFF. The CDR3 nucleotides are TGCGCCAGCAGCTTGGGGATTACCGGGACAGGGGGTCTGCAGTTCTTC. Filled out from reference TRBV5-1 and TRBJ2-1, the complete variable domain reads KAGVTQTPRYLIKTRGQQVTLSCSPISGHRSVSWYQQTPGQGLQFLFEYFSETQRNKGNFPGRFSGRQFSNSRSEMNVSTLELGDSALYLCASSLGITGTGGLQFFGPGTRLTVL.

The V and J genes are TRBV7-6 and TRBJ1-1; tentatively, D is TRBD1 (5 bases). This CDR3 spans 12 amino acids. CDR1 and CDR2 (germline): SGHVS, FNYEAQ. Trimming took off 0 bases at V and 9 bases at J, with 8 bases between the two ends. CDR3 bases: TGTGCCAGCAGCTTAGCGGGGGGAAAAGCTTTCTTT. Protein sequence: CASSLAGGKAFF.

This clonotype appeared many times. The V and J genes are TRBV6-1 and TRBJ1-1; a weak D match, TRBD1 (5 bases). Trimming left V 1 base short and J 0 bases short, with 6 bases between. Germline loops: CDR1 MNHNS, CDR2 SASEGT. The CDR3 has 14 amino acids. CDR3 sequence (DNA): TGTGCCAGCAGTGAAGACAGGATGAACACTGAAGCTTTCTTT. Its translation is CASSEDRMNTEAFF.

This clonotype came up a few times. The chain uses TRBV6-4 and TRBJ2-1, with D possibly matching TRBD1 (5 bases). The length of the CDR3 is 14 residues. V lost 4 bases to trimming and J lost 8 bases, with 15 bases between them. Germline values: CDR1 MRHNA, CDR2 SNTAGT. The CDR3 coding sequence is TGTGCCAGCAGTGGGGGCCCCTATAGCCATGAGCAGTTCTTC. This translates into CASSGGPYSHEQFF.

In its sample, this clonotype was seen many times. The genes are TRBV2 and TRBJ2-3, with a tentative D call TRBD1 (6 bases). This CDR3 contains 17 residues. Between the trimmed V and J ends, which lost 6 bases and 5 bases, there was a span of 24 bases. Looked up from germline, CDR1 is SNHLY and CDR2 is FYNNEI. The CDR3 sequence is CASRYRAWTPIQDTQYF. The CDR3 bases are TGTGCCAGCAGATACAGGGCGTGGACTCCCATTCAAGATACGCAGTATTTT.

This clonotype was picked up many times. The CDR3 region is CATSDSTTGTGEIGNQPQHF. CDR3 nucleotide sequence: TGTGCCACCAGTGACTCAACGACCGGGACAGGGGAGATAGGCAATCAGCCCCAGCATTTT. This rearrangement joins TRBV24-1 to TRBJ1-5, with 10 bases identical to TRBD1. J gave up 2 bases and V 4 bases, and 16 bases lay outside the gene matches. This CDR3 comprises 20 residues. Germline values: CDR1 KGHDR, CDR2 SFDVKD.

Many counts were recorded for this clonotype. The V gene is TRBV18, the J gene TRBJ1-2; D is undetermined. This CDR3 region has 14 residues. V shed 3 bases and J shed 5 bases, with 13 bases lying between them. Germline V gene data show CDR1 as KGHSH and CDR2 as LQKENI. CDR3 protein: CASSPFSSEYGYTF. The CDR3 DNA is TGTGCCAGCTCACCCTTTAGTTCGGAGTATGGCTACACCTTC.

In this sample, this clonotype turned up many times. The chain recombines TRBV7-6 with TRBJ2-3, with 9 positions matching TRBD2. Per germline, CDR1 SGHVS and CDR2 FNYEAQ. The CDR3 totals 18 residues. V lost 0 bases and J lost 0; bases outside the gene matches: 7. The CDR3 coding sequence is TGTGCCAGCAGCTTAGCCCCGACTAGCGGTACTAGCACAGATACGCAGTATTTT. Its protein is CASSLAPTSGTSTDTQYF.